This TCR beta chain was identified during a study of shared clonotypes between healthy human individuals (dated by TCRdb to between 2020 and 2021). About the investigation overall: The cohort comprised two women and a few men aged 18 to 49 years. For each donor, three plates each were used for CD4 naive and CD4 memory, two plates were used for CD8 naive, and one plate was used for CD8 memory. To increase sequencing depth and limit assay-specific biases, TCR repertoire library preparation and sequencing were carried out by different laboratories using diverse techniques. Leukapheresis yielded between about 0.85 and 10 billion PBMCs per donor. The study deeply sequenced blood TCR repertoires of five healthy adults to estimate repertoire size and the extent of clonotype sharing between individuals. Points the paper makes about the study in general: The genetic and exposure-history diversity represented was limited by the small number of donors. Sampling was restricted to blood, and TCR repertoires in tissue are likely to differ from TCR repertoires in blood. Rarefaction of sorted-subset datasets indicated incomplete sequencing despite the large sequencing depth. Across a handful of donors, approximately 4.6% of naive CD4, more than 3% of naive CD8, under 2.5% of memory CD4, and approximately 0.4% of memory CD8 clonotypes were shared. Higher generation probabilities were observed for clonotypes shared by all four sorted-subset donors than for non-shared clonotypes. Based on pairwise subsampling, the degree of clonotype sharing among donors was expected to be affected by sequencing depth. Naive subsets generally had larger estimated clonotype richness than memory subsets did.

CD8 naive samples were obtained by positive selection for CCR7 among CD45RO-negative cells, yielding a CD45RA+CCR7+ population from which TemRA cells were excluded. The donors were healthy, HIV-negative adults with no recently reported acute infections or vaccinations. Every donor was a Caucasian adult living in Nashville, Tennessee, USA. After blood collection by leukapheresis, PBMCs were isolated using Ficoll-Histopaque density gradient centrifugation and then cryopreserved in the vapor phase of liquid nitrogen. Purity and quantity of every magnetically sorted T cell population were checked by analytical flow cytometry. Each sorted fraction had its genomic DNA isolated and then quantified by UV absorbance on a Nanodrop 2000c. Notes on this clone: Its antigen is not yet known. No quality values exist for individual bases; no much larger clone is one base distant.

Using the deep immunoSEQ assay, multiplex PCR amplified TCR CDR3 regions from genomic DNA. Extracted genomic DNA from each cell subset was distributed evenly across all wells of several immunoSEQ 96-well plates, and each plate was treated as a replicate. For sorted subsets, each replicate PCR was loaded with about 0.2 ug genomic DNA, equivalent to 25,000 to 35,000 T cell genomes. Purified libraries were measured with a Qubit 3.0 fluorometer, size-checked on a Bioanalyzer 2100, and measured again with the KAPA Library Quantification kit. Every immunoSEQ 96-well plate was sequenced on a dedicated single-read 150-cycle Illumina NextSeq 550 flow cell. The original methods were these. The immunoSEQ output contained only junctional sequences without quality scores, so filtering could not match that applied to full-length reads. Sequences were annotated with PyIR, a Python wrapper for IgBLAST v1.9, using IMGT germline references to assign V/J genes and CDR3. Reads with weak V/J assignments (E-value above 1e-6), missing CDR3, stop codons, out-of-frame junctions, or ambiguous translated residues were removed. A V3J clonotype was defined by an identical inferred V gene, J gene, and CDR3 amino acid sequence. Percentage overlap between repertoires was calculated by dividing the number of shared unique clonotypes by the size of the smaller repertoire. Repertoire richness was assessed with RTK rarefaction, the Chao1 estimator, and Recon v2.1 estimates of unobserved clonotypes. Generation probabilities were computed with OLGA for all TCRbeta clonotypes obtained by the gDNA method from several donors. The immuneACCESS repertoire file appears here via TCRdb, limited to in-frame rearrangements. These files lack a portion of the clones; in checked studies, under half of the deficit traces to unresolved V genes, and the cause of the others is not known. For V, J and clone size, that table is used; D and trimming come from the DNA. The sample table contains around 600,000 clones; only one count was recorded for more than 95% of them. 0.3% to 0.35% of the sample goes to the ten largest clones.

Taken from the germline V gene (reference sequence), the CDR1 and CDR2 loops are SEHNR and FQNEAQ. Including the terminal cysteine and phenylalanine, the CDR3 comprises 16 residues. Just the 48-base CDR3 DNA is kept, in frame starting at base 1. Compared with germline, V lacks 7 bases and J lacks 4 bases; bases without a gene match: 14. The TCR originated in a man under 40 in good health. The chain is assembled from TRBV7-9 and TRBJ2-3, with 7 bases in between that match TRBD2. The sample comprised naive CD8+ T cells sorted from blood. The sample's cell subset or site label, decoded: CD45RA+CCR7+. The CDR3 is CASIIGEGTSSDTQYF. The DNA is as follows: TGTGCCAGCATTATCGGGGAGGGGACGAGTTCAGATACGCAGTATTTT.